A single sample gave rise to the 22 T cell receptor beta chains below, sequenced in a study of early T cells in non-severe SARS-CoV-2 infection (dated by TCRdb to about 2021). Library preparation was by 5' RACE. The run used a NextSeq 500. TCRdb reprocessed the public reads (quality trimming at Q25 with fastp, clone calling with MiXCR) and kept in-frame beta chains. Rows with one shared CDR3 protein collapse into an entry with the most common genes and DNA. Within this sample are 35,000 to 45,000 distinct CDR3 sequences, with approximately 8.7% of them counted one time only. The ten largest clones add up to over 10% of the sample. The sequencing used whole blood, collected at baseline. The receptors come from an adult who was a healthcare worker with PCR-confirmed SARS-CoV-2 infection or an uninfected control (not recorded which).

There are a few counts of this clonotype. The chain joins TRBV11-2 to TRBJ2-2, with D perhaps matching TRBD1 (6 bases). CDR1 and CDR2 (germline): SGHAT, FQNNGV. V was clipped by 7 bases and J by 5 bases, with 11 bases between them. The CDR3 totals 13 residues. The CDR3 bases are TGTGCCAGCACCGAGAGGGGGACCGGGGAGCTGTTTTTT. It is translated as CASTERGTGELFF.

This clonotype has at least ten counts. The chain combines TRBV11-2 with TRBJ2-7; D uncertain. The CDR3 has 13 amino acids. Germline V lookup: CDR1 SGHAT, CDR2 FQNNGV. With 4 bases removed from V and 2 bases from J, the gap between germline ends came to 9 bases. CDR3 sequence: CASSYLDPYEQYF. CDR3 nucleotides: TGTGCCAGCAGCTACCTGGACCCCTACGAGCAGTACTTC.

The sample holds many counts of this clonotype. V gene TRBV20-1 combines with J gene TRBJ2-3; TRBD2 matches 8 bases. J lost 4 bases, V lost 5 bases, and 8 bases had no gene match. CDR3 size: 14 residues. Germline CDR1 DFQATT, CDR2 SNEGSKA (reference sequence). The chain's CDR3 is CSARTSHQADTQYF. In DNA form, the CDR3 reads TGCAGTGCTCGGACTAGCCATCAGGCAGATACGCAGTATTTT.

This clonotype was detected ten times or more. The chain employs TRBV29-1 and TRBJ1-5; maybe TRBD1 (5 bases). The length of the CDR3 is 13 residues. Germline loops: CDR1 SQVTM, CDR2 ANQGSEA. V lost 6 bases and J lost 6, with 15 bases in between. CDR3 loop: CSVASGLGQPQHF. CDR3 nucleotide sequence: TGCAGCGTAGCCTCAGGGCTCGGTCAGCCCCAGCATTTT. Drawing the rest from reference TRBV29-1 and TRBJ1-5, the complete variable domain is SAVISQKPSRDICQRGTSLTIQCQVDSQVTMMFWYRQQPGQSLTLIATANQGSEATYESGFVIDKFPISRPNLTFSTLTVSNMSPEDSSIYLCSVASGLGQPQHFGDGTRLSIL.

This clonotype showed up many times. The chain is built from TRBV19 and TRBJ2-5; D might be TRBD1 or TRBD2, each matching 5 bases. CDR3 length: 16 residues. Trimming removed 3 bases at V and 2 bases at J, with 16 bases between. Germline CDR1 LNHDA, CDR2 SQIVND (reference sequence). CDR3 sequence reads: CASSIRDPARQETQYF. The DNA for the CDR3 is TGTGCCAGTAGTATCCGGGACCCGGCGCGACAAGAGACCCAGTACTTC.

In its sample, this clonotype was seen many times. The chain joins TRBV7-9 to TRBJ2-3; D is unresolved. The germline V gene has CDR1 SEHNR and CDR2 FQNEAQ (reference sequence). V shed 4 bases and J shed 2 bases, with 16 bases lying between them. CDR3 length: 16 amino acids. Here the CDR3 reads CASSSLTSRITDTQYF. CDR3 in DNA: TGTGCCAGCAGCTCCTTGACCTCGCGCATCACAGATACGCAGTATTTT. The full variable domain, completed using reference TRBV7-9 and TRBJ2-3, is DTGVSQNPRHKITKRGQNVTFRCDPISEHNRLYWYRQTLGQGPEFLTYFQNEAQLEKSRLLSDRFSAERPKGSFSTLEIQRTEQGDSAMYLCASSSLTSRITDTQYFGPGTRLTVL.

The chain couples TRBV20-1 to TRBJ2-3; a possible D gene is TRBD2 (6 bases). The germline V gene encodes CDR1 DFQATT and CDR2 SNEGSKA (reference sequence). The V end was cut by 1 base, the J end by 1 base, with 9 bases between. This CDR3 contains 14 residues. CDR3 sequence reads: CSARVGTGTDTQYF. The CDR3 region has the DNA TGCAGTGCTAGAGTGGGGACTGGCACAGATACGCAGTATTTT.

The chain joins TRBV15 to TRBJ1-5; no definite D call. V was pared by 5 bases and J by 2 bases, with 10 bases between. CDR3 length equals 14 residues. The germline V gene encodes CDR1 LNHNV and CDR2 YYDKDF (reference sequence). The CDR3 loop reads CATSRRGGNQPQHF. In DNA form, the CDR3 reads TGTGCCACCAGCCGGCGTGGAGGCAATCAGCCCCAGCATTTT.

This clonotype was seen at least ten times. The rearrangement joins TRBV29-1 to TRBJ2-7; the D is unclear. This CDR3 region has 13 residues. Germline-derived CDR1 and CDR2 are SQVTM and ANQGSEA. Trimming took off 4 bases at V and 6 bases at J, with 16 bases between the two ends. The CDR3 region has the DNA TGCAGCGTTGCGGAGAGTTTCTTTCGCGAGCAGTACTTC. As protein: CSVAESFFREQYF.

The chain couples TRBV7-9 to TRBJ2-5, with D hard to call. CDR3 length equals 10 residues. From germline, CDR1 is SEHNR and CDR2 FQNEAQ (reference sequence). Trimming stripped 6 bases from V and 3 bases from J, with 2 bases between. The CDR3 DNA sequence: TGTGCCAGCAGTAAAGAGACCCAGTACTTC. It translates to CASSKETQYF.

This clonotype showed up just a few times. The chain combines TRBV6-6 with TRBJ2-7, with no clear D. From germline, CDR1 is MNHNY and CDR2 SVGAGI (reference sequence). Trimming removed 2 bases at V and 2 bases at J, with 7 bases between. This CDR3 contains 13 residues. CDR3 loop: CASSYGPAYEQYF. The CDR3 DNA follows: TGTGCCAGCAGTTACGGACCTGCCTACGAGCAGTACTTC.

This chain links TRBV12-3 or TRBV12-4 with TRBJ2-3, with TRBD1 identical over 7 bases. After removal of 5 bases from V and 8 bases from J, the junction contained 10 bases not matched to a gene. The CDR3 length is 14 residues. This chain's CDR3 is CASSPGTAGGTQYF. The CDR3 bases are TGTGCCAGCAGTCCAGGGACAGCTGGTGGTACGCAGTATTTT.

There are a few counts of this clonotype. The CDR3 loop reads CASSPVLNRVNTEAFF. DNA for the CDR3: TGTGCCAGCTCACCCGTCCTGAACAGGGTTAACACTGAAGCTTTCTTT. The chain employs TRBV18 and TRBJ1-1, with a tentative D call TRBD1 (6 bases). The CDR3 has 16 amino acids. Per germline, CDR1 KGHSH and CDR2 LQKENI. Trimming pared 3 bases from V and 2 bases from J, leaving 16 bases between.

The chain carries TRBV28 and TRBJ1-4, with a weak D call TRBD1 (5 bases). With 2 bases removed from V and 7 bases from J, the gap between germline ends came to 11 bases. The CDR3 contains 14 residues. Germline V CDR1 and CDR2: MDHEN, SYDVKM. The CDR3 protein is CASSLRRTSEKLFF. The DNA for the CDR3 is TGTGCCAGCAGTTTAAGGCGGACAAGTGAAAAACTGTTTTTT. The entire variable domain, with the rest obtained from reference TRBV28 and TRBJ1-4, is as follows: DVKVTQSSRYLVKRTGEKVFLECVQDMDHENMFWYRQDPGLGLRLIYFSYDVKMKEKGDIPEGYSVSREKKERFSLILESASTNQTSMYLCASSLRRTSEKLFFGSGTQLSVL.

This clonotype was recorded a few times. The V and J genes are TRBV7-2 and TRBJ1-2; a weak D match, TRBD1 (5 bases). Per germline, CDR1 SGHTA and CDR2 FQGNSA. This CDR3 has 13 amino acids. Trimming pared 6 bases from V and 3 bases from J, leaving 11 bases between. As DNA, the CDR3 is TGTGCCAGCAGTGTCTCCAGGGACTATGGCTACACCTTC. Translation gives CASSVSRDYGYTF. The full variable domain, its missing parts supplied by reference TRBV7-2 and TRBJ1-2, is GAGVSQSPSNKVTEKGKDVELRCDPISGHTALYWYRQSLGQGLEFLIYFQGNSAPDKSGLPSDRFSAERTGGSVSTLTIQRTQQEDSAVYLCASSVSRDYGYTFGSGTRLTVV.

This clonotype appeared a few times. The CDR3 nucleotides are TGTGCCAGCTCATCGTCAACGAACGAGCAGTACTTC. This gives the protein CASSSSTNEQYF. The chain has TRBV18 and TRBJ2-7; D call uncertain. The CDR3 totals 12 residues. V shed 5 bases and J shed 5 bases, with 10 bases lying between them. Germline-derived CDR1 and CDR2 are KGHSH and LQKENI.

The chain is built from TRBV28 and TRBJ2-2; no firm D call. The V end was cut by 5 bases, the J end by 0 bases, with 19 bases between. Germline loops: CDR1 MDHEN, CDR2 SYDVKM. This CDR3 contains 18 residues. The CDR3 is CASSTPKTPTSNTGELFF. CDR3 nucleotides: TGTGCCAGCAGTACGCCGAAAACACCCACCTCGAACACCGGGGAGCTGTTTTTT.

This clonotype was detected many times. This chain joins TRBV18 and TRBJ2-7, with D unresolved. Deletions cut 2 bases from V and 6 bases from J, with 11 bases between. The germline V gene has CDR1 KGHSH and CDR2 LQKENI. The CDR3 loop spans 13 amino acids. The CDR3 DNA is TGTGCCAGCTCACCAGGTGCTTCGGGCGAGCAGTACTTC. Amino acids: CASSPGASGEQYF.

This clonotype was detected only a few times. The chain links TRBV6-5 to TRBJ2-1, with 9 bases lining up with TRBD1. Germline V gene data show CDR1 as MNHEY and CDR2 as SVGAGI. This CDR3 region has 14 residues. Germline trimming cut 4 bases from V and 7 bases from J; bases unmatched to any gene: 5. The CDR3 DNA sequence: TGTGCCAGCAGTTCGGGACAGGGAAAGAATGAGCAGTTCTTC. Its translation is CASSSGQGKNEQFF.

This clonotype was observed at least ten times. The chain employs TRBV12-3 or TRBV12-4 and TRBJ1-2; D remains ambiguous. The CDR3 has 15 amino acids. Between the trimmed V and J ends, which lost 5 bases and 0 bases, there was a span of 13 bases. The CDR3 protein is CASSPTASANYGYTF. In DNA, the CDR3 is TGTGCCAGCAGTCCTACGGCTTCAGCTAACTATGGCTACACCTTC.

The chain employs TRBV20-1 and TRBJ2-5; the D gene is possibly TRBD2 (5 bases). The germline V gene has CDR1 DFQATT and CDR2 SNEGSKA (reference sequence). The CDR3 is made up of 16 amino acids. V was pared by 3 bases and J by 4 bases, with 21 bases between. The CDR3 here is CSASRSTGFIGETQYF. As DNA, the CDR3 is TGCAGTGCTAGTCGTTCTACGGGGTTTATTGGAGAGACCCAGTACTTC.

This clonotype was found many times. J is TRBJ1-2 and V is TRBV7-2; D gene unclear. The CDR3 sequence is 16 residues long. With 1 base removed from V and 0 bases from J, the gap between germline ends came to 12 bases. Germline lookup yields CDR1 SGHTA and CDR2 FQGNSA. CDR3 loop: CASSLVASVTNYGYTF. CDR3 sequence (DNA): TGTGCCAGCAGCTTAGTCGCCAGTGTCACTAACTATGGCTACACCTTC.